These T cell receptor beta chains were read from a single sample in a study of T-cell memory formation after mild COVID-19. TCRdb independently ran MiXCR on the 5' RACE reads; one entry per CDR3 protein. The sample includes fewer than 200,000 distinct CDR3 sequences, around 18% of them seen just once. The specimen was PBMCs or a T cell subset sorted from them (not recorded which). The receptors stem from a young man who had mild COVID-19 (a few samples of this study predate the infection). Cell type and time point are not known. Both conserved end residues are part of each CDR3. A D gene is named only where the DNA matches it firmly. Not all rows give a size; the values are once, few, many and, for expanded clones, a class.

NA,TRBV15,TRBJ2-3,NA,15,TGTGCCACCAGCAGAGGACAGGACGGCACAGATACGCAGTATTTT,CATSRGQDGTDTQYF
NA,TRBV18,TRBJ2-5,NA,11,TGTGCCAGCTCGGTCTGGGAGACCCAGTACTTC,CASSVWETQYF
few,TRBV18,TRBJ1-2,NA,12,TGTGCCAGCTCACCACCGTCGGGGGGCTACACCTTC,CASSPPSGGYTF
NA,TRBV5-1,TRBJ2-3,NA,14,TGCGCCAGCAGCTCCGACAGTGTCACAGATACGCAGTATTTT,CASSSDSVTDTQYF
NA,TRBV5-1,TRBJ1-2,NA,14,TGCGCCAGCAGCCCGACGACAGGCAGTTATGGCTACACCTTC,CASSPTTGSYGYTF
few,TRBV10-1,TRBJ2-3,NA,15,TGCGCCAGCTCTTGGGGGACGGCGAGCACAGATACGCAGTATTTT,CASSWGTASTDTQYF
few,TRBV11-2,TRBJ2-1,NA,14,TGTGCCAGCAGCGGGGGCTACTCCTACAATGAGCAGTTCTTC,CASSGGYSYNEQFF
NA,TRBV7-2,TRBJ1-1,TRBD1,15,TGTGCCAGCAGCTTCATGCAGGGGGGGGGCACTGAAGCTTTCTTT,CASSFMQGGGTEAFF
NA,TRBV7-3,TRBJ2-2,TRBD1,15,TGTGCCAGCAGCTCAACAGGGGTGGGGACCGGGGAGCTGTTTTTT,CASSSTGVGTGELFF
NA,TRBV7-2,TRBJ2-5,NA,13,TGTGCCAGCAGCTTTTCGGTCGAAGAGACCCAGTACTTC,CASSFSVEETQYF
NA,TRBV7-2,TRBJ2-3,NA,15,TGTGCCAGCAGCCTACAGGGGGGAGGGACAGATACGCAGTATTTT,CASSLQGGGTDTQYF
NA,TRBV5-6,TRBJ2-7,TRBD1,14,TGTGCCAGCAGCTTGGTGGACAGGACCTACGAGCAGTACTTC,CASSLVDRTYEQYF
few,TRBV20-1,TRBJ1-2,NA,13,TGCAGTGCTACCGCCTTAAATTTATATGGCTACACCTTC,CSATALNLYGYTF
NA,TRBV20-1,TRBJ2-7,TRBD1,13,TGCAGTGCCACCCGACAGGGCCTGTACGAGCAGTACTTC,CSATRQGLYEQYF
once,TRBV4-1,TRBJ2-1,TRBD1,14,TGCGCCAGCAGCCGGGGACAGGGTCACAATGAGCAGTTCTTC,CASSRGQGHNEQFF
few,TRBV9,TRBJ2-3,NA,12,TGTGCCAGCAGCCCTCCTGCAGATACGCAGTATTTT,CASSPPADTQYF
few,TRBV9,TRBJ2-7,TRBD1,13,TGTGCCAGCAGCACGGGGACAGAGTACGAGCAGTACTTC,CASSTGTEYEQYF
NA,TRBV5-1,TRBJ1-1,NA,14,TGCGCCAGCAGCTTGGTAGGGGGGGACACTGAAGCTTTCTTT,CASSLVGGDTEAFF
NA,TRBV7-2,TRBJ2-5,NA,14,TGTGCCAGCAGCTTAGTGCCAGCCCAAGAGACCCAGTACTTC,CASSLVPAQETQYF
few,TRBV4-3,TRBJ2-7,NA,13,TGCGCCAGCAGCCTAGCGGCCACCAACGAGCAGTACTTC,CASSLAATNEQYF
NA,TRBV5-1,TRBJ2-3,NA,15,TGCGCCAGCAGCTTGGAGGTCCAACGGACAGATACGCAGTATTTT,CASSLEVQRTDTQYF
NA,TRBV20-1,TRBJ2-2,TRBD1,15,TGCAGTGCAAGGGGGCAGGGGGCGTTCCTCGGGGAGCTGTTTTTT,CSARGQGAFLGELFF
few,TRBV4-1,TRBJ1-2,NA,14,TGCGCCAGCAGCCAAGACCCTGACGGCTATGGCTACACCTTC,CASSQDPDGYGYTF
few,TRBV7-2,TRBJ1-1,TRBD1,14,TGTGCCAGCAGCTTGCGGACAGGGAACACTGAAGCTTTCTTT,CASSLRTGNTEAFF
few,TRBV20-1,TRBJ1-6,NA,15,TGCAGTGCTAGTCAGTCGGGGCGAAATAATTCACCCCTCCACTTT,CSASQSGRNNSPLHF
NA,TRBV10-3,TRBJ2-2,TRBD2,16,TGTGCCATCAGTGGCCCTAGCGGCAGGAACACCGGGGAGCTGTTTTTT,CAISGPSGRNTGELFF
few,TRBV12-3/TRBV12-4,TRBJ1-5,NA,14,TGTGCCAGCAGACCCTCGATTGGCAATCAGCCCCAGCATTTT,CASRPSIGNQPQHF
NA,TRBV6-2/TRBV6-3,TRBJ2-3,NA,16,TGTGCCAGCACCGACAGGCTTCTACCTAACACAGATACGCAGTATTTT,CASTDRLLPNTDTQYF